The clone carrying this TCR beta chain occurred many times. This CDR3 is 14 amino acids long. V shed 4 bases and J shed 7 bases, with 16 bases lying between them. CDR1 is SNHLY, CDR2 FYNNEI, per germline. These data come from a study of regulatory T cells in long-lasting Graves disease. Building the TCR beta libraries relied on iRepertoire HTBI primers, and CDR3 regions underwent Arm-PCR. TCRdb redid the calling of the multiplex PCR reads with MiXCR, one entry per CDR3 protein. The data show about 430,000 distinct CDR3 sequences, with approximately 16% seen just once and approximately 7.8% held by the top ten. As to time point: newly diagnosed GD, antithyroid drugs for less than 3 months. Generation of the TCR library employed RNA extracted from PBMCs. The data were also submitted as part of a second study, on T cells in Graves' hyperthyroidism and ophthalmopathy.

This rearrangement joins TRBV2 to TRBJ1-1; D unresolved. The source of this sequence is a woman aged 40-49 years with Graves disease. Sample: peripheral blood mononuclear cells (PBMCs), taken at new diagnosis, from a patient treated with antithyroid drugs. The CDR3 bases are TGTGCCAGCAGTGGATTAGAACAAAACCTTGAAGCTTTCTTT. Translated, it gives CASSGLEQNLEAFF. Variable domain in full (rest from reference TRBV2 and TRBJ1-1): EPEVTQTPSHQVTQMGQEVILRCVPISNHLYFYWYRQILGQKVEFLVSFYNNEISEKSEIFDDQFSVERPDGSNFTLKIRSTKLEDSAMYFCASSGLEQNLEAFFGQGTRLTVV.